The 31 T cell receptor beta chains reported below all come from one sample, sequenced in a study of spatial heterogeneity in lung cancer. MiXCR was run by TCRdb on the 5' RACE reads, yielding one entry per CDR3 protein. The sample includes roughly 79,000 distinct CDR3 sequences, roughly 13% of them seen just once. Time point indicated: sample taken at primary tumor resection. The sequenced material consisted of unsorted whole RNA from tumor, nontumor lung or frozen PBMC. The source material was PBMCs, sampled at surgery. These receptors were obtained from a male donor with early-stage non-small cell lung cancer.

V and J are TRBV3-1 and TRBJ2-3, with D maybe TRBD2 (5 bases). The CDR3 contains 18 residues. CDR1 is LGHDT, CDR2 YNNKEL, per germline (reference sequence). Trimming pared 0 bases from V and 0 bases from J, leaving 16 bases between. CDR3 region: CASSQDRSRGTSTDTQYF. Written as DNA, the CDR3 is TGTGCCAGCAGCCAAGATAGGAGTCGGGGTACTAGCACAGATACGCAGTATTTT.

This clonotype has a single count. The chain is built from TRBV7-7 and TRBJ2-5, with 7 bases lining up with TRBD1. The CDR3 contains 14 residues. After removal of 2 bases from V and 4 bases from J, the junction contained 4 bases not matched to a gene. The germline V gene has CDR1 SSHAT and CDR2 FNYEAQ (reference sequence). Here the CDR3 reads CASSLTGAGETQYF. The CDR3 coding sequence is TGTGCCAGCAGCTTAACAGGGGCGGGAGAGACCCAGTACTTC.

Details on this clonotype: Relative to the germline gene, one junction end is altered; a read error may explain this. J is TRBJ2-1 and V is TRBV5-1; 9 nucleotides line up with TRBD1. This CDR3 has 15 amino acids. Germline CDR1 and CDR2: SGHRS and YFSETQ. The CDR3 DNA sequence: TGCACCAGCAGCCCAAACAGGGGGCGGCGGAATGAGCAGTTCTTC. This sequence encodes CTSSPNRGRRNEQFF.

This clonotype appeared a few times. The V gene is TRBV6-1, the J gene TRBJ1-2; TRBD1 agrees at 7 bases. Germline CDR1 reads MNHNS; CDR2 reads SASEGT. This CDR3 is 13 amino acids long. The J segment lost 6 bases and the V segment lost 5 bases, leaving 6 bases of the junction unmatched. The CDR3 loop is CASSITGDHGYTF. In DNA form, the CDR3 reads TGTGCCAGCAGTATAACAGGGGACCATGGCTACACCTTC.

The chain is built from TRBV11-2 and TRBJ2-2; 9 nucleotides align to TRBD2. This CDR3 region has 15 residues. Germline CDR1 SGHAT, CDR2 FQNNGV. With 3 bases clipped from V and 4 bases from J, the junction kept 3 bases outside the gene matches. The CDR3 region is CASSFAGGSTGELFF. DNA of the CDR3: TGTGCCAGCAGCTTTGCGGGAGGGAGCACCGGGGAGCTGTTTTTT. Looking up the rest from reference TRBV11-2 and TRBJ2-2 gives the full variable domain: EAGVAQSPRYKIIEKRQSVAFWCNPISGHATLYWYQQILGQGPKLLIQFQNNGVVDDSQLPKDRFSAERLKGVDSTLKIQPAKLEDSAVYLCASSFAGGSTGELFFGEGSRLTVL.

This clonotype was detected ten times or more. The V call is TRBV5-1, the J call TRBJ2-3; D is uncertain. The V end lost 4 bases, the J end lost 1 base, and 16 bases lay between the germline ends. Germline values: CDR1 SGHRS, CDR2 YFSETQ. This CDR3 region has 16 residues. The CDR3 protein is CASSTGLSEGTDTQYF. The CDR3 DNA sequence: TGCGCCAGCAGCACCGGCCTCAGCGAAGGCACAGATACGCAGTATTTT. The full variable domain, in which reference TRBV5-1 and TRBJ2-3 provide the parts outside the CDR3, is KAGVTQTPRYLIKTRGQQVTLSCSPISGHRSVSWYQQTPGQGLQFLFEYFSETQRNKGNFPGRFSGRQFSNSRSEMNVSTLELGDSALYLCASSTGLSEGTDTQYFGPGTRLTVL.

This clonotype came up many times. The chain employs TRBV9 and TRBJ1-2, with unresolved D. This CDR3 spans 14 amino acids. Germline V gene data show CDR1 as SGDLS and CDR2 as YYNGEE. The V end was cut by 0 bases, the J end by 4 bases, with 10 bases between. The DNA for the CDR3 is TGTGCCAGCAGCGTAGCTAAGGGTAGCTATGGCTACACCTTC. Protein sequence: CASSVAKGSYGYTF. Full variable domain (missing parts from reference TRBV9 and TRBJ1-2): DSGVTQTPKHLITATGQRVTLRCSPRSGDLSVYWYQQSLDQGLQFLIQYYNGEERAKGNILERFSAQQFPDLHSELNLSSLELGDSALYFCASSVAKGSYGYTFGSGTRLTVV.

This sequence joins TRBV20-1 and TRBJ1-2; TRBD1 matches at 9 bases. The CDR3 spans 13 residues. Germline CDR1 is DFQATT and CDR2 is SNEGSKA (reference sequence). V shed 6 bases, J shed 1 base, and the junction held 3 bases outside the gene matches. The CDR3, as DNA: TGCAGTGCCCCGGGACAGGGTAACTATGGCTACACCTTC. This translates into CSAPGQGNYGYTF.

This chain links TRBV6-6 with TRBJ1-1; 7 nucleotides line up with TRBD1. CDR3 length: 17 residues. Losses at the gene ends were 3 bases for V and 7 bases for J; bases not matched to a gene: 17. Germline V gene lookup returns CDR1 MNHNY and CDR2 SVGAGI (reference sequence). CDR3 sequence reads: CASSYSGDRDQTIEAFF. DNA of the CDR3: TGTGCCAGCAGTTATTCCGGGGACAGAGACCAAACCATTGAAGCTTTCTTT.

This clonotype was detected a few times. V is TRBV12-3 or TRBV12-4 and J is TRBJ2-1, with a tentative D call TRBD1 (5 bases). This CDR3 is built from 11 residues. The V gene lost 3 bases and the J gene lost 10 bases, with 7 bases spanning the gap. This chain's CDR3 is CASSFSGEQFF. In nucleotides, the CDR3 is TGTGCCAGCAGTTTCTCAGGGGAGCAGTTCTTC.

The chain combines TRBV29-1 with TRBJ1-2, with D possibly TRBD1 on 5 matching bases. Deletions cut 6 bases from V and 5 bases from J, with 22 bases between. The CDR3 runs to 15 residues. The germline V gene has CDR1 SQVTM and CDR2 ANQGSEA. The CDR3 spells CSVGVTDVGGYGYTF. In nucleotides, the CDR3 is TGCAGCGTCGGGGTGACAGACGTGGGGGGATATGGCTACACCTTC.

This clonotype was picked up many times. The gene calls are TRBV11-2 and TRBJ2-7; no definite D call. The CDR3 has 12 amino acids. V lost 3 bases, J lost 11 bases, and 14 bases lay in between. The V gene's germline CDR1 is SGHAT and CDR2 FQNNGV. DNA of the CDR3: TGTGCCAGCAGCTTCGAGTCGTCTATGGAGTACTTC. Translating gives CASSFESSMEYF.

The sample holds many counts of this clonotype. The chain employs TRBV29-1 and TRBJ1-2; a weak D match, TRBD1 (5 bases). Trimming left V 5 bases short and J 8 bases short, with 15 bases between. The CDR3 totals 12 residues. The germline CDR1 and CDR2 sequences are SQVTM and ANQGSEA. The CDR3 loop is CSVMTDPLGYTF. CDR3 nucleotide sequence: TGCAGCGTTATGACAGACCCTCTAGGCTACACCTTC.

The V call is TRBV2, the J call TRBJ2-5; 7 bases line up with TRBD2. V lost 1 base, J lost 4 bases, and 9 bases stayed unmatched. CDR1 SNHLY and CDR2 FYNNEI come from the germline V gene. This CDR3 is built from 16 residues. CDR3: CASSEEGSAGIETQYF. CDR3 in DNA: TGTGCCAGCAGTGAAGAGGGTTCAGCGGGAATAGAGACCCAGTACTTC.

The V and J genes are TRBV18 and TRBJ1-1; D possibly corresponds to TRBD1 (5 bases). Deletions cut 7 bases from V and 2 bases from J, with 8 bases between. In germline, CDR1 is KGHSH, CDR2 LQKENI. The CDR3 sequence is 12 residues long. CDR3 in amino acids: CASWDLNTEAFF. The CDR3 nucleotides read TGTGCCAGCTGGGACCTCAACACTGAAGCTTTCTTT.

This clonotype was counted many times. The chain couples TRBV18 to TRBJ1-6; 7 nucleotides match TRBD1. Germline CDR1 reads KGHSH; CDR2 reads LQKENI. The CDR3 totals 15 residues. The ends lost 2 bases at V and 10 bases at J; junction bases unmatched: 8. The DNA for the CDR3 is TGTGCCAGCTCACCATTGGAGGGGGCGAACTCACCCCTCCACTTT. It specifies CASSPLEGANSPLHF.

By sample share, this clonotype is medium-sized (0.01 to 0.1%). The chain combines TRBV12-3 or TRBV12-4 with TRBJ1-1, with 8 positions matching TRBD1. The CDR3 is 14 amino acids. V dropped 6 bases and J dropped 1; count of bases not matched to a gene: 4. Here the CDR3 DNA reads TGTGCCAGCAGCCCAGGGGGCGAGAACACTGAAGCTTTCTTT. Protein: CASSPGGENTEAFF.

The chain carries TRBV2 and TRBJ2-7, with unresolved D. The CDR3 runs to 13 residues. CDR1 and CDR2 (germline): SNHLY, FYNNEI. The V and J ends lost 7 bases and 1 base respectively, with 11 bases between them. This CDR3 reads CASKVRNSYEQYF. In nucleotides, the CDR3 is TGTGCCAGCAAAGTTAGAAATTCCTACGAGCAGTACTTC.

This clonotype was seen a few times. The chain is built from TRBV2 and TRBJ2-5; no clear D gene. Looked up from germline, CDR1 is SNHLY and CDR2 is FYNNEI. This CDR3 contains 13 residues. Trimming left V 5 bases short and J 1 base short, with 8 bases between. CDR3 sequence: CASSRNLQETQYF. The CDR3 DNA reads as TGTGCCAGCAGTAGAAACCTCCAAGAGACCCAGTACTTC.

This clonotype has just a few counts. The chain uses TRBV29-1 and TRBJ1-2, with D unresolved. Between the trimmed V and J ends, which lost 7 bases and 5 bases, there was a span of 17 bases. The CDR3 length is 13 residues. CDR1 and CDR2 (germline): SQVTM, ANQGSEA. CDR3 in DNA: TGCAGCGCGACTGGAGACGGACTTTATGGCTACACCTTC. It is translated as CSATGDGLYGYTF.

DNA for the CDR3: TGTGCCAGTAGTATGGGACAGACTTATGGCTACACCTTC. This sequence encodes CASSMGQTYGYTF. This sequence joins TRBV19 and TRBJ1-2; 7 bases align to TRBD1. Germline loops: CDR1 LNHDA, CDR2 SQIVND (reference sequence). The CDR3 spans 13 residues. V shed 3 bases, J shed 5 bases, and the junction held 3 bases outside the gene matches.

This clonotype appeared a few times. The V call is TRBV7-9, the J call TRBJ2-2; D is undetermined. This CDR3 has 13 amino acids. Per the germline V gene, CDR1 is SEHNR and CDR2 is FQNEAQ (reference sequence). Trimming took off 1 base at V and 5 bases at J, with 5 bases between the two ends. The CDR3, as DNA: TGTGCCAGCAGCTTAGGGCAAACCGGGGAGCTGTTTTTT. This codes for CASSLGQTGELFF.

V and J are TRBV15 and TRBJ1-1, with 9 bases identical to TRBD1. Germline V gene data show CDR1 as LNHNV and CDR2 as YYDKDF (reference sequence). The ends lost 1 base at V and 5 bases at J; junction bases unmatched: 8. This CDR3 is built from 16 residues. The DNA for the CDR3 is TGTGCCACCAGCAGAGCTCTACAGGGGGCAGGGACTGAAGCTTTCTTT. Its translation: CATSRALQGAGTEAFF.

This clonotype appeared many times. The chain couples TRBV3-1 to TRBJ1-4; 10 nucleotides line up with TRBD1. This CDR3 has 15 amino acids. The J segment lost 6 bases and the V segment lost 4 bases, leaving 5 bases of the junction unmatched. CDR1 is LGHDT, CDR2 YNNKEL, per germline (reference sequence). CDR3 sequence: CASSLRDRGYEKLFF. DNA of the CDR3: TGTGCCAGCAGCCTCCGGGACAGGGGTTATGAAAAACTGTTTTTT.

DNA of the CDR3: TGCAGTGCTAGTCTGACCGTCGGAGAGACCCAGTACTTC. It translates to CSASLTVGETQYF. This chain uses TRBV20-1 with TRBJ2-5; D call uncertain. CDR1 and CDR2 from the germline V gene are DFQATT and SNEGSKA (reference sequence). Trimming removed 3 bases at V and 4 bases at J, with 12 bases between. The CDR3 totals 13 residues.

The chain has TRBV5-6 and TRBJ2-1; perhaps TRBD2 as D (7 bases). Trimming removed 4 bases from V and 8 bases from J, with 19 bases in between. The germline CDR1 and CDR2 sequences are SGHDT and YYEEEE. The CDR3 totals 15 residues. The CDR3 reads CASSLRGPSRDEQFF. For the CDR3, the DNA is TGTGCCAGCAGCCTGCGGGGGCCAAGTAGGGATGAGCAGTTCTTC.

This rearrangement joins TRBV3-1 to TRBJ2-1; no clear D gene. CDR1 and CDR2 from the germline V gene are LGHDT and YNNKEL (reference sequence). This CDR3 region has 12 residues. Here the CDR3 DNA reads TGTGCTCAAAACGGCTCCACCGATGAGCAGTTCTTC. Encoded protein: CAQNGSTDEQFF.

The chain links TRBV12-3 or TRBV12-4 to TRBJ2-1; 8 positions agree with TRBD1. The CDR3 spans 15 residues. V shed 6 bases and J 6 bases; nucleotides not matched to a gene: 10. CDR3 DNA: TGTGCCAGCAGGCGGGGACAGGAAACCCGCAATGAGCAGTTCTTC. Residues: CASRRGQETRNEQFF.

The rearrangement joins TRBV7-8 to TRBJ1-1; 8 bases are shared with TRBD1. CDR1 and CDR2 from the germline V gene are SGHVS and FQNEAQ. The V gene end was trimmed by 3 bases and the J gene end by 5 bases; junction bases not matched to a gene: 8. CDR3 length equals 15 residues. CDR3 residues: CASSFDRGRGTEAFF. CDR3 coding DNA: TGTGCCAGCAGCTTTGACAGGGGTAGGGGAACTGAAGCTTTCTTT.

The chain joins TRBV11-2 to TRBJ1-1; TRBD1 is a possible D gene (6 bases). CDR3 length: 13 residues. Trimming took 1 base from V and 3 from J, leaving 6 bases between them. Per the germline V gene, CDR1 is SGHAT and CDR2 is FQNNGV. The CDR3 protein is CASSLGGHTEAFF. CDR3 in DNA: TGTGCCAGCAGCTTAGGGGGGCACACTGAAGCTTTCTTT.

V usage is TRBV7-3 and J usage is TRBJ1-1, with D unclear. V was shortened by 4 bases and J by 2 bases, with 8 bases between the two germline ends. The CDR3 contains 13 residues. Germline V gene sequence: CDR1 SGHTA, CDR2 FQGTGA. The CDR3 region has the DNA TGTGCCAGCAGCTCGACAAGCAACACTGAAGCTTTCTTT. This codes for CASSSTSNTEAFF.